Described below is a single TCR beta chain sequence and its context. Naive CD8 populations comprised CD45RO-negative cells positively selected for CCR7, excluding terminally differentiated effector memory CD45RA+ cells. Libraries were prepared by immunoSEQ multiplex PCR; TCRdb keeps only in-frame clonotypes and omits some of them. This table has roughly 2,000,000 clones, 93% appearing once. The data originate from a study of shared clonotypes between healthy human individuals. The J segment lost 8 bases and the V segment lost 0 bases, leaving 7 bases of the junction unmatched. The V gene's germline CDR1 is LGHNA and CDR2 YSLEER. CDR3 length: 15 amino acids.

What was sequenced was naive CD8+ T cells from PBMCs. This chain uses TRBV4-3 with TRBJ1-2; 9 bases fit TRBD1. This TCR came from a man aged 18 to 30 in good health. Some clones in this sample may be carry-over from other donors' samples. CDR3 in amino acids: CASSQDRGTGYGYTF. In nucleotides, the CDR3 is TGCGCCAGCAGCCAAGATCGGGGGACAGGGTACGGCTACACCTTC.